This TCR beta chain is drawn from a study of cytomegalovirus exposure and HLA in healthy donors. As for the study in general: The same platform was used for the 100 to 150 validation repertoires and the roughly 720 first-cohort repertoires, a later analysis reported.

Measured with immunoSEQ multiplex PCR; TCRdb has only the in-frame clones, and not every one. The sample holds 190,000 or so clones, roughly four fifths seen once. Trimming took 7 bases from V and 0 from J; bases not matched to a gene: 9. In germline, CDR1 is SNHLY, CDR2 FYNNEI. The CDR3 is 16 amino acids. Material for sequencing was PBMCs. This sequence originates from a woman aged 18-29 years in good health and CMV-seropositive. The rearrangement links TRBV2 to TRBJ2-5; 9 bases match TRBD2. The CDR3 DNA sequence: TGTGCCAGCACGTATGGCGGGGGGGGGTACCAAGAGACCCAGTACTTC. It is translated as CASTYGGGGYQETQYF.